This entry lists 12 T cell receptor beta chains sequenced from one sample in a study of CXCR3-negative and CXCR3-positive naive CD8 T cells (dated by TCRdb to the late 2010s). Instrument on record: NextSeq 550. The Human TCR Profiling Kit (MiLaboratory) was used to make UMI-labeled 5' RACE TRB cDNA libraries. TCRdb reprocessed the reads and lists each CDR3 protein sequence as a single entry, with no DNA. The sample's clone listing holds around 60,000 distinct CDR3 sequences. The top ten clonotypes cover approximately 0.42% of the sample. Material for sequencing was naive CXCR3- CD8+ T cells from blood. The cell subset or site label of this sample denotes: CD45RO-CCR7+CD27+CD95- naive CD8+ T cells lacking CXCR3 (TNR3-). These TCRs come from a human donor in good health. Some clones in this sample may be carry-over from other donors' samples.

The V gene is TRBV4-3, the J gene TRBJ2-6; TCRdb's D call, TRBD1, is unchecked because there is no DNA. Germline CDR1 is LGHNA and CDR2 is YSLEER. The CDR3 totals 18 residues. The CDR3 sequence is CASSRDGDALFEVNVLTF.

The CDR3 reads CASSLLSFGTGELFF. This chain uses TRBV5-1 with TRBJ2-2. Germline assignment: CDR1 SGHRS and CDR2 YFSETQ. The CDR3 is 15 amino acids. Full variable domain (rest looked up from reference TRBV5-1 and TRBJ2-2): KAGVTQTPRYLIKTRGQQVTLSCSPISGHRSVSWYQQTPGQGLQFLFEYFSETQRNKGNFPGRFSGRQFSNSRSEMNVSTLELGDSALYLCASSLLSFGTGELFFGEGSRLTVL.

The rearrangement uses TRBV24-1 and TRBJ2-1; TCRdb picks TRBD1, but there is no DNA to check that call. The CDR3 is 15 residues long. Germline V gives CDR1 KGHDR, CDR2 SFDVKD. This chain's CDR3 is CATSDAGQGNNEQFF.

V is TRBV14 and J is TRBJ2-7. Germline lookup yields CDR1 SGHDN and CDR2 FVKESK. The CDR3 totals 16 residues. CDR3 in amino acids: CASRPEQPGSSYEQYF.

The chain employs TRBV6-5 and TRBJ2-1; TCRdb selects TRBD1, and the lack of DNA leaves this call unchecked. From germline, CDR1 is MNHEY and CDR2 SVGAGI. The CDR3 has 17 amino acids. CDR3 amino acids: CASSYSDRQLTYNEQFF.

The J gene is TRBJ2-1, the V gene TRBV20-1; TCRdb's D call of TRBD2 is untestable without DNA. This CDR3 is built from 17 residues. The germline V gene has CDR1 DFQATT and CDR2 SNEGSKA (reference sequence). CDR3 loop: CSASRTPRGLRYNEQFF.

The chain employs TRBV14 and TRBJ1-1. CDR1 and CDR2 from the germline V gene are SGHDN and FVKESK. CDR3 size: 15 residues. Here the CDR3 reads CASSPGPGGTTEAFF.

This chain uses TRBV29-1 with TRBJ2-7; TCRdb returns TRBD1, unconfirmable since there is no DNA. From germline, CDR1 is SQVTM and CDR2 ANQGSEA. The CDR3 is 13 residues long. The CDR3 protein is CSVVTGDSYEQYF.

This sequence joins TRBV7-2 and TRBJ2-1; the TRBD1 assignment by TCRdb is unverifiable without DNA. Germline V gives CDR1 SGHTA, CDR2 FQGNSA. CDR3 length equals 14 residues. CDR3 loop: CASSLYPRGDEQFF.

This rearrangement joins TRBV28 to TRBJ2-7; the D call of TRBD1 rests on TCRdb alone, since no DNA is present to check it. Germline V lookup: CDR1 MDHEN, CDR2 SYDVKM. The CDR3 consists of 13 residues. CDR3 region: CASSLTGTNEQYF.

V and J are TRBV29-1 and TRBJ2-1; there is no DNA to check the TCRdb D call of TRBD1. The CDR3 runs to 15 residues. Per germline, CDR1 SQVTM and CDR2 ANQGSEA. The CDR3 sequence: CSVEGLESSYNEQFF.

This chain connects TRBV6-5 to TRBJ1-1. Germline CDR1 reads MNHEY; CDR2 reads SVGAGI. The CDR3 spans 14 residues. The CDR3 loop reads CASSYSGPRAEAFF.